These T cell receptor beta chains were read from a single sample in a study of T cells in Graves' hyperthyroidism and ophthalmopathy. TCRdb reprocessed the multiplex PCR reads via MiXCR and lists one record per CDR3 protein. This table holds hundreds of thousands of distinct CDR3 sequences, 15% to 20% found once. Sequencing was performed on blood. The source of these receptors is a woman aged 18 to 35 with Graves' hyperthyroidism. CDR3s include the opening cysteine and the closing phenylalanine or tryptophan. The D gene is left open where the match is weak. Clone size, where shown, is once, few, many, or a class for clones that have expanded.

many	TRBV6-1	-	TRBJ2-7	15	CASSEAGRLNYEQYF	TGTGCCAGCAGTGAAGCGGGCAGGTTGAACTACGAGCAGTACTTC
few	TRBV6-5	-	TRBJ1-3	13	CASSYLNGNTIYF	TGTGCCAGCAGTTACCTAAATGGAAACACCATATATTTT
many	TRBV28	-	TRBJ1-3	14	CASSLTDSGNTIYF	TGTGCCAGCAGTCTGACAGACTCTGGAAACACCATATATTTT
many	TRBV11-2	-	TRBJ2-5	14	CASSLEAGGETQYF	TGTGCCAGCAGCTTAGAAGCGGGTGGAGAGACCCAGTACTTC
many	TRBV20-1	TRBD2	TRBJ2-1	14	CSLLGTSGGGEQFF	TGCAGTCTACTCGGGACTAGCGGGGGCGGAGAGCAGTTCTTC
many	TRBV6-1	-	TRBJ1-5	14	CASSETGQNQPQHF	TGTGCCAGCAGTGAAACGGGTCAGAATCAGCCCCAGCATTTT
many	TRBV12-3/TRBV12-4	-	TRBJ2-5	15	CASSFGGTRGEAQYF	TGTGCCAGCAGTTTCGGGGGAACGAGGGGAGAGGCCCAGTACTTC
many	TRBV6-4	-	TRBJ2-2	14	CASRTTPATGELFF	TGTGCCAGCAGAACAACTCCGGCCACCGGGGAGCTGTTTTTT
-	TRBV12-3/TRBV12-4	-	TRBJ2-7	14	CASSSERPRDEQYF	TGTGCCAGCAGTTCGGAGCGGCCAAGGGACGAGCAGTACTTC
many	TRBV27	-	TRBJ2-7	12	CASGVATHEQYF	TGTGCCAGTGGGGTGGCAACCCACGAGCAGTACTTC
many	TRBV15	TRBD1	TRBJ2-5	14	CATSEGTAQETQYF	TGTGCCACCAGCGAAGGGACAGCCCAAGAGACCCAGTACTTC
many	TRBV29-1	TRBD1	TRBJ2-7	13	CSVGQGGNYEQYF	TGCAGCGTCGGACAGGGAGGAAACTACGAGCAGTACTTC
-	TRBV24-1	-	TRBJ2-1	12	CATSDYWTEQFF	TGTGCCACCAGTGACTACTGGACTGAGCAGTTCTTC
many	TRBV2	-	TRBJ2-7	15	CASRTRTASSYEQYF	TGTGCCAGCAGGACCAGGACAGCCTCTTCCTACGAGCAGTACTTC
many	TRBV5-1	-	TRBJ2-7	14	CASSKGPVPYEQYF	TGCGCCAGCAGCAAGGGCCCGGTGCCCTACGAGCAGTACTTC
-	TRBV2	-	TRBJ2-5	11	CASGTQETQYF	TGTGCCAGCGGCACCCAAGAGACCCAGTACTTC
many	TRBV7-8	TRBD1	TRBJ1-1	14	CASSPTGWNTEAFF	TGTGCCAGCAGCCCGACAGGGTGGAACACTGAAGCTTTCTTT
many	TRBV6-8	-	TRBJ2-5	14	CASSYSTDGETQYF	TGTGCCAGCAGTTACTCGACCGATGGCGAGACCCAGTACTTC
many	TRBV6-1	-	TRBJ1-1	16	CASSEGWGVKNTEAFF	TGTGCCAGCAGTGAAGGTTGGGGAGTAAAGAACACTGAAGCTTTCTTT
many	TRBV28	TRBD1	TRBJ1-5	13	CASRDSRHQPQHF	TGTGCCAGTCGGGACAGTAGACATCAGCCCCAGCATTTT
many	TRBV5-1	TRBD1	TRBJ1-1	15	CASSLGTGVNTEAFF	TGCGCCAGCAGCTTGGGGACAGGGGTGAACACTGAAGCTTTCTTT
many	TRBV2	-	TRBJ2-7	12	CASSVTSYEQYF	TGTGCCAGCAGTGTTACTAGCTACGAGCAGTACTTC
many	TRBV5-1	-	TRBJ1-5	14	CASRPGISNQPQHF	TGCGCCAGCCGGCCGGGCATTAGCAATCAGCCCCAGCATTTT
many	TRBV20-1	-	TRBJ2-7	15	CSATEWEGAAYEQYF	TGCAGTGCTACCGAGTGGGAGGGGGCCGCCTACGAGCAGTACTTC
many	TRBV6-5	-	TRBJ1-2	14	CASSYSETGYGYTF	TGTGCCAGCAGTTACTCGGAAACAGGCTATGGCTACACCTTC
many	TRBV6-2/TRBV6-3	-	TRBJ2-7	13	CASTRGSAYEQYF	TGTGCCAGCACCCGGGGGAGCGCCTACGAGCAGTACTTC
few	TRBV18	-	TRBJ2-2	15	CASSPAYRSTGELFF	TGTGCCAGCTCACCAGCCTACCGGAGCACCGGGGAGCTGTTTTTT
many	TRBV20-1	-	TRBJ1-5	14	CSARVGTGDQPQHF	TGCAGTGCTAGAGTAGGTACGGGGGATCAGCCCCAGCATTTT
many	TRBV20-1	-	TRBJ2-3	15	CSALPGHAATDTQYF	TGCAGTGCCCTCCCCGGACACGCTGCTACAGATACGCAGTATTTT
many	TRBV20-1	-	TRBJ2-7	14	CSAREMKQTVEQYF	TGCAGTGCTAGAGAGATGAAACAGACGGTCGAGCAGTACTTC
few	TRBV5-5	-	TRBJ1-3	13	CASSMDVGNTIYF	TGTGCCAGCAGCATGGACGTAGGAAACACCATATATTTT
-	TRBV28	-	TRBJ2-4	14	CASSLGRPRNIQYF	TGTGCCAGCAGTTTAGGCAGGCCCAGAAACATTCAGTACTTC
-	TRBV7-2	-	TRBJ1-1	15	CASSPSGQGGTEAFF	TGTGCCAGCAGTCCCTCGGGGCAGGGAGGCACTGAAGCTTTCTTT
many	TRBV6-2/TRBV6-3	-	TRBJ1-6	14	CASSYSARRSPLHF	TGTGCCAGCAGTTACTCCGCCCGCCGTTCACCCCTCCACTTT
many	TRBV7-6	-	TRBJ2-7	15	CASSRPPGLIHEQYF	TGTGCCAGCAGCCGACCCCCGGGACTTATCCACGAGCAGTACTTC
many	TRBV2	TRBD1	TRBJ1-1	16	CASRASRDSLSTEAFF	TGTGCCAGCAGGGCTTCCCGGGACAGCCTGAGCACTGAAGCTTTCTTT
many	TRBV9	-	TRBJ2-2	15	CASSPDVGHTGELFF	TGTGCCAGCAGCCCCGACGTCGGACACACCGGGGAGCTGTTTTTT
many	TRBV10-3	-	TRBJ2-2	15	CAISESGLNTGELFF	TGTGCCATCAGTGAGTCAGGCTTGAACACCGGGGAGCTGTTTTTT
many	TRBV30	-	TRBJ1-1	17	CAWRGRPLSGLGTKAFF	TGTGCCTGGAGGGGTCGACCCCTCTCCGGTCTCGGAACAAAAGCTTTCTTT
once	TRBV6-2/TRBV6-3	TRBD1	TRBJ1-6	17	CASSYWPGTGGNSPLHF	TGTGCCAGCAGTTACTGGCCCGGGACAGGGGGCAATTCACCCCTCCACTTT
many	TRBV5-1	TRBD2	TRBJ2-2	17	CASSLRTSGTNTGELFF	TGCGCCAGCAGTTTACGGACTAGCGGGACGAACACCGGGGAGCTGTTTTTT
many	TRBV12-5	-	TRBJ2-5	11	CASGFEETQYF	TGTGCTAGTGGTTTTGAAGAGACCCAGTACTTC
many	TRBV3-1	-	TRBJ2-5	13	CASSQGDQGTQYF	TGTGCCAGCAGCCAAGGGGACCAGGGGACCCAGTACTTC
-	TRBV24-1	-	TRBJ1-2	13	CATSDRANYGYTF	TGTGCCACCAGTGATAGAGCTAACTATGGCTACACCTTC
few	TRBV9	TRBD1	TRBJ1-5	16	CASSSGDRVVSQPQHF	TGTGCCAGCAGCTCGGGCGACAGGGTCGTGAGTCAGCCCCAGCATTTT
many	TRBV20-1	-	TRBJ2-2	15	CSARDQGRDTGELFF	TGCAGTGCTAGAGATCAAGGACGGGACACCGGGGAGCTGTTTTTT
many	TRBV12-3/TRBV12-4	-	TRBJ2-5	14	CASSFTWKKETQYF	TGTGCCAGCAGTTTCACCTGGAAGAAAGAGACCCAGTACTTC
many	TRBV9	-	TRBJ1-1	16	CASSDRTGAGYTEAFF	TGTGCCAGCAGCGATCGGACGGGGGCGGGATACACTGAAGCTTTCTTT
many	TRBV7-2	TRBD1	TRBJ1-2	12	CASSRTGDGYTF	TGTGCCAGCAGCCGTACAGGGGATGGCTACACCTTC
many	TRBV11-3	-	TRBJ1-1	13	CASSRGAYTEAFF	TGTGCCAGCAGCAGGGGGGCGTACACTGAAGCTTTCTTT
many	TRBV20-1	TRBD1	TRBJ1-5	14	CGARGQGGNQPQHF	TGCGGTGCTAGGGGGCAGGGGGGAAATCAGCCCCAGCATTTT
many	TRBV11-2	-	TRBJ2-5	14	CASSLGFGPPAQYF	TGTGCCAGCAGCTTAGGATTCGGCCCTCCGGCCCAGTACTTC
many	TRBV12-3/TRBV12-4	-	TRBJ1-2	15	CASIDGGHRYYGYTF	TGTGCCAGCATTGACGGGGGCCACAGGTATTATGGCTACACCTTC
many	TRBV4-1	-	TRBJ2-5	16	CASSPGQLRAGETQYF	TGCGCCAGCAGCCCTGGACAGCTCAGGGCGGGAGAGACCCAGTACTTC
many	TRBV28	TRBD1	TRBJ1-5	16	CASSLFVGQGNQPQHF	TGTGCCAGCAGTTTATTCGTAGGACAGGGAAATCAGCCCCAGCATTTT
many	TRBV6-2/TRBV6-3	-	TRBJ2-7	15	CASRTAGSRVYEQYF	TGTGCCAGCAGGACCGCAGGATCCCGGGTGTACGAGCAGTACTTC
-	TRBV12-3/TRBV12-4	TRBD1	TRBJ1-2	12	CASGTGTYGYTF	TGTGCCAGCGGGACAGGGACCTATGGCTACACCTTC